These 5 T cell receptor beta chains were all obtained from the same sample, sequenced in a study of T cells in Graves' hyperthyroidism and ophthalmopathy. Amplification targeted TCR beta CDR3 regions from RNA transcripts. HTBI primers were used for first-round RT-PCR of the TCR CDR3. TCRdb fed the multiplex PCR reads into MiXCR, producing one record per CDR3 protein. Of fewer than 850,000 distinct CDR3 sequences in the sample, roughly 17% are singletons; the top ten hold around 15%. The sequencing sample was made of blood. Source of these receptors: a man over 45 with Graves' hyperthyroidism.

This clonotype was observed a few times. This chain connects TRBV7-3 to TRBJ2-1, with 7 bases fitting TRBD1. This CDR3 has 16 residues. Looked up from germline, CDR1 is SGHTA and CDR2 is FQGTGA. The ends lost 2 bases at V and 6 bases at J; junction bases unmatched: 10. As DNA, the CDR3 is TGTGCCAGCAGCTTATTGTTCAGGGGGTCTTCCAATGAGCAGTTCTTC. Translated: CASSLLFRGSSNEQFF.

The rearrangement joins TRBV6-2 or TRBV6-3 to TRBJ2-7, with D possibly matching TRBD1 (7 bases). Per the germline V gene, CDR1 is MNHEY and CDR2 is SVGEGT. The V end lost 0 bases, the J end lost 2 bases, and 11 bases lay between the germline ends. CDR3 size: 15 residues. The CDR3 is CASSYSTRGPYEQYF. The CDR3 coding sequence is TGTGCCAGCAGTTACTCGACTAGGGGGCCCTACGAGCAGTACTTC.

This clonotype was detected only a few times. The rearrangement joins TRBV27 to TRBJ2-1; 7 bases are a match to TRBD2. Germline CDR1 and CDR2: MNHEY and SMNVEV (reference sequence). CDR3 length: 14 amino acids. Unmatched junction bases numbered 9, after V lost 8 bases and J lost 5 bases. For the CDR3, the DNA is TGTGCCAGCCGCTATGGGACTATGAACAATGAGCAGTTCTTC. Its protein is CASRYGTMNNEQFF.

This clonotype has at least ten counts. The chain uses TRBV19 and TRBJ2-3, with D unresolved. The CDR3 is 11 amino acids. Between the trimmed V and J ends, which lost 3 bases and 5 bases, there was a span of 3 bases. From germline, CDR1 is LNHDA and CDR2 SQIVND (reference sequence). Here the CDR3 DNA reads TGTGCCAGTAGTATCGGAGATACGCAGTATTTT. Encoded protein: CASSIGDTQYF.

Worth noting for this clonotype: A much larger clone lies one base from this, so it may be a read error. Since the CDR3 does not end with the conserved phenylalanine or tryptophan, this likely comes from a read error. The chain carries TRBV10-3 and TRBJ2-7, with 10 bases fitting TRBD2. Germline V gene data show CDR1 as ENHRY and CDR2 as SYGVKD. The trim removed 10 bases at V and 2 bases at J, leaving 11 bases unmatched. The CDR3 covers 15 residues. The CDR3 DNA follows: TGTGCCACTCGGCGAACTAGCGGGGAGACCTACGAGCAGTACTAC. Amino acids: CATRRTSGETYEQYY.